This T cell receptor beta chain emerged from a study of blood T cell repertoires in COVID-19. Whole-study context: The cDNA or gDNA used as material had been derived from T cells, B-cell-depleted T cells, or PBMCs.

Per the original methods: By means of reference gene primer amplification, nucleated cell counts were estimated. Data came from immunoSEQ multiplex PCR; TCRdb stores just in-frame clones and leaves some out. Clone size and V and J calls were adopted from that table, with D and trimming inferred from the DNA. Of about 73,000 clones in the sample, around 81% were seen once. Germline V gene lookup returns CDR1 SEHNR and CDR2 FQNEAQ (reference sequence). J lost 5 bases, V lost 5 bases, and 7 bases had no gene match. The CDR3 runs 15 residues. Sequencing used peripheral blood. The gene calls are TRBV7-9 and TRBJ2-2; 8 bases map to TRBD2. This clonotype was sampled from a human donor in a cohort sampled during active COVID-19. The CDR3 DNA sequence: TGTGCCAGCAGCCCCCGGGAGGGTCGAACCGGGGAGCTGTTTTTT. This translates into CASSPREGRTGELFF.